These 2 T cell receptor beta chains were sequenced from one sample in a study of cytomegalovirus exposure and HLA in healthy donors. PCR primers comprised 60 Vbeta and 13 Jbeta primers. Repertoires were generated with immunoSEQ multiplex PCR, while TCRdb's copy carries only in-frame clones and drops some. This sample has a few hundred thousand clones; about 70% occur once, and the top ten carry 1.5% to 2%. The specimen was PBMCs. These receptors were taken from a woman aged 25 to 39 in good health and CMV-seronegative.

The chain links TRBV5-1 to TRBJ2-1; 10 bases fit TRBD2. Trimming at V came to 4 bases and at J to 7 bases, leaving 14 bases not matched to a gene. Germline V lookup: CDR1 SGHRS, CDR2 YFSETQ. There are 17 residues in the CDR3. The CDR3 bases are TGCGCCAGCAGCCTCGGCGGAAGCGGGAGGGCCATAAATGAGCAGTTCTTC. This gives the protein CASSLGGSGRAINEQFF.

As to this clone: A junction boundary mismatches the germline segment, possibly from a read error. DNA for the CDR3: TGTTCCAGCAGCTCCCCGGTCACGGATACGCAGTATTTT. It encodes CSSSSPVTDTQYF. V and J are TRBV7-9 and TRBJ2-3; no definite D call. Looked up from germline, CDR1 is SEHNR and CDR2 is FQNEAQ (reference sequence). There are 13 residues in the CDR3.